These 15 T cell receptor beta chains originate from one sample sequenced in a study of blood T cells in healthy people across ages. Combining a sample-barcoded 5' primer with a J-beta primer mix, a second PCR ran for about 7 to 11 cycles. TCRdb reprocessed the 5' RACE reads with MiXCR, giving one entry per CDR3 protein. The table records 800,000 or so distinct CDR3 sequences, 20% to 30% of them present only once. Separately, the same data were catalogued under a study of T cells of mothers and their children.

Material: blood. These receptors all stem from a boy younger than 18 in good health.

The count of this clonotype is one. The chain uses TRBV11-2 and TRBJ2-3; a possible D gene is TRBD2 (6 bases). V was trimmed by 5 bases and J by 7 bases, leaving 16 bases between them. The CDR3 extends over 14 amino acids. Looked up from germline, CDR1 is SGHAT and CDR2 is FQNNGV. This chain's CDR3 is CASSQPAGIHTQYF. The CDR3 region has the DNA TGTGCCAGCAGCCAACCCGCGGGGATTCATACGCAGTATTTT.

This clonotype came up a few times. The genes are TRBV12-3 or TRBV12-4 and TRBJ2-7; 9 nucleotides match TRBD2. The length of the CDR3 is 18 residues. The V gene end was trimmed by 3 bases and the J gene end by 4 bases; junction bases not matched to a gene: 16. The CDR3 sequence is CASSLRAGGPRKLYEQYF. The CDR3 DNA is TGTGCCAGCAGTTTGCGGGCGGGGGGGCCGCGAAAGCTGTACGAGCAGTACTTC.

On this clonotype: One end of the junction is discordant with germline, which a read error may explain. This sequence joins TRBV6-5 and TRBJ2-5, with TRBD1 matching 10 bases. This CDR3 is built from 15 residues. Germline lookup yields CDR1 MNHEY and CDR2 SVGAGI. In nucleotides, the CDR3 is TGTGCCAGCACCTCAAGGGGACAGGGGTTTCTCGAGCAGTATTTC. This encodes CASTSRGQGFLEQYF.

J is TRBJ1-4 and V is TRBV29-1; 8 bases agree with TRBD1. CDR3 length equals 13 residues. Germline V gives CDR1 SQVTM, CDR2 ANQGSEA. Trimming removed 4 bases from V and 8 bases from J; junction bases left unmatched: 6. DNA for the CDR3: TGCAGCGTTGGGGTGACAGGGGACGAAAAACTGTTTTTT. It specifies CSVGVTGDEKLFF. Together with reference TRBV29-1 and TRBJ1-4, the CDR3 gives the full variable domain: SAVISQKPSRDICQRGTSLTIQCQVDSQVTMMFWYRQQPGQSLTLIATANQGSEATYESGFVIDKFPISRPNLTFSTLTVSNMSPEDSSIYLCSVGVTGDEKLFFGSGTQLSVL.

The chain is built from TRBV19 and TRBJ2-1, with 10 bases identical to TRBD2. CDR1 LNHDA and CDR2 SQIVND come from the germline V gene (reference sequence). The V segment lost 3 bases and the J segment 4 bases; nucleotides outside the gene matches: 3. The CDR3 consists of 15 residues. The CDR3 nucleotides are TGTGCCAGTAGTATTCAGCGGGGGGGGTACAATGAGCAGTTCTTC. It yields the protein CASSIQRGGYNEQFF. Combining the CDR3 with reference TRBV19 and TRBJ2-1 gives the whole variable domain DGGITQSPKYLFRKEGQNVTLSCEQNLNHDAMYWYRQDPGQGLRLIYYSQIVNDFQKGDIAEGYSVSREKKESFPLTVTSAQKNPTAFYLCASSIQRGGYNEQFFGPGTRLTVL.

CDR3 in DNA: TGCAGCGTTGAAGATACATCAGTTAAAGCTTTCTTT. It specifies CSVEDTSVKAFF. The V call is TRBV29-1, the J call TRBJ1-1; D is unclear. Trimming left V 0 bases short and J 9 bases short, with 11 bases between. CDR1 SQVTM and CDR2 ANQGSEA come from the germline V gene. The CDR3 contains 12 residues. The full variable domain, completed using reference TRBV29-1 and TRBJ1-1, is SAVISQKPSRDICQRGTSLTIQCQVDSQVTMMFWYRQQPGQSLTLIATANQGSEATYESGFVIDKFPISRPNLTFSTLTVSNMSPEDSSIYLCSVEDTSVKAFFGQGTRLTVV.

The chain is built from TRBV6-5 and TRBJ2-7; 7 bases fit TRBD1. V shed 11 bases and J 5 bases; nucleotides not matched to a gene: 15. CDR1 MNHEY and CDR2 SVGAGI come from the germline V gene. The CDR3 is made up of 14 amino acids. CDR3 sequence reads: CAANRGRGWNEQYF. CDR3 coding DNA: TGTGCCGCTAACCGGGGCAGGGGGTGGAACGAGCAGTACTTC.

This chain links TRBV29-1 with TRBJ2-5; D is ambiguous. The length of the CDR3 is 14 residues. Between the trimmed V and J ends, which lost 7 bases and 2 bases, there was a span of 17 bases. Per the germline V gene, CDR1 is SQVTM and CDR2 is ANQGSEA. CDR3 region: CSANTHNLQETQYF. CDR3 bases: TGCAGCGCAAACACCCACAATCTGCAAGAGACCCAGTACTTC. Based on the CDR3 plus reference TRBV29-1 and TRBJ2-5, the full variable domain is SAVISQKPSRDICQRGTSLTIQCQVDSQVTMMFWYRQQPGQSLTLIATANQGSEATYESGFVIDKFPISRPNLTFSTLTVSNMSPEDSSIYLCSANTHNLQETQYFGPGTRLLVL.

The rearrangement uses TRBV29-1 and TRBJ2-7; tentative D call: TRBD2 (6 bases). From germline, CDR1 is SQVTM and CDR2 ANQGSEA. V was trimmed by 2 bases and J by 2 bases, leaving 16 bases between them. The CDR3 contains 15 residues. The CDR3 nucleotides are TGCAGCGTTGAACTCCCGGGGGTAATGCCCTACGAGCAGTACTTC. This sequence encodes CSVELPGVMPYEQYF.

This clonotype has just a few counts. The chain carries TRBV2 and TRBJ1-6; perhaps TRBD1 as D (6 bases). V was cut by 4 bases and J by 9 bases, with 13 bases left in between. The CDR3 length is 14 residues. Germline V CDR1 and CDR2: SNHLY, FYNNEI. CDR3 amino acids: CASSGSGVVSPLHF. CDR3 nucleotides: TGTGCCAGCAGTGGGTCAGGGGTCGTTTCACCCCTCCACTTT. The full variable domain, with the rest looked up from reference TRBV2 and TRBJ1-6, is EPEVTQTPSHQVTQMGQEVILRCVPISNHLYFYWYRQILGQKVEFLVSFYNNEISEKSEIFDDQFSVERPDGSNFTLKIRSTKLEDSAMYFCASSGSGVVSPLHFGNGTRLTVT.

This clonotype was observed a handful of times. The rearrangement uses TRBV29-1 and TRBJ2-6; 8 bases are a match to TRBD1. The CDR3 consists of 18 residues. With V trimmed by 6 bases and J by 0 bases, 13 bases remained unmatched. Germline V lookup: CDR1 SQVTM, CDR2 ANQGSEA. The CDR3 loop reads CSVNRGTPISSGANVLTF. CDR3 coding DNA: TGCAGCGTAAACAGGGGGACTCCTATAAGCTCTGGGGCCAACGTCCTGACTTTC.

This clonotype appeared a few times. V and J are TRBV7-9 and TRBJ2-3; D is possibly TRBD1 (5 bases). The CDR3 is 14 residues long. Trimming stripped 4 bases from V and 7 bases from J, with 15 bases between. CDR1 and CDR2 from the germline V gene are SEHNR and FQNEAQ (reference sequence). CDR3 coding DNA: TGTGCCAGCAGCTCCACTGACAGCGACTATACGCAGTATTTT. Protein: CASSSTDSDYTQYF.

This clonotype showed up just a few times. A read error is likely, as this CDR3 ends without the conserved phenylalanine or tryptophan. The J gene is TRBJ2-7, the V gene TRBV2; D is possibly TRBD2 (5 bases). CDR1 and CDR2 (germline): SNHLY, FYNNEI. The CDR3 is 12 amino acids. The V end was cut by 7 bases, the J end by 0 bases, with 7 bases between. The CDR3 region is CASTGDSYEQYL. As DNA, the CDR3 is TGTGCCAGCACCGGGGACTCCTACGAGCAGTACCTC.

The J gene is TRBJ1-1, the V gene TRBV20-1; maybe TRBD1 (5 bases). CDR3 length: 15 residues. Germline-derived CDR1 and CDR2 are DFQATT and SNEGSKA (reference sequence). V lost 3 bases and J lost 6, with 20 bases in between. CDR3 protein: CSARPVPGRRAEAFF. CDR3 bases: TGCAGTGCTAGGCCCGTTCCGGGGCGCAGGGCTGAAGCTTTCTTT.

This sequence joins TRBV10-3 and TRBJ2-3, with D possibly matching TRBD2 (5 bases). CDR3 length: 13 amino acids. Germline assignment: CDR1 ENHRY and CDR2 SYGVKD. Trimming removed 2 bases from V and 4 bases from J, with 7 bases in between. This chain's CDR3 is CAISERGADTQYF. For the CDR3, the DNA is TGTGCCATCAGTGAGCGGGGAGCAGATACGCAGTATTTT.